The TCR beta chain under discussion was sequenced for a study of blood T cell repertoires in COVID-19. This clone appeared a single time. Measured with immunoSEQ multiplex PCR; TCRdb has only the in-frame clones, and not every one. The sample lists 300,000 to 500,000 clones, approximately 87% occurring once. The germline V gene has CDR1 SGHDN and CDR2 FVKESK. Deletions cut 1 base from V and 2 bases from J, with 6 bases between. CDR3 length: 14 amino acids. Sequenced input: PBMCs or T cells enriched from blood (not recorded which). The J gene is TRBJ1-3, the V gene TRBV14; D possibly corresponds to TRBD1 (5 bases). This clonotype was obtained from a woman aged 25 to 39 with acute COVID-19. The chain's CDR3 is CASSQGTTGNTIYF. The CDR3 DNA reads TGTGCCAGCAGCCAAGGGACAACTGGAAACACCATATATTTT.